The rows below give T cell receptor beta chains drawn from one sample of a study of OX40 agonist ivuxolimab in advanced cancers. Profiled with immunoSEQ multiplex PCR; TCRdb holds only in-frame clones, not every one. Here the sample spans about 83,000 clones, around 84% being singletons. The sequenced sample was CD4+ or CD8+ T cells sorted from blood, obtained in a trial of the OX40 agonist ivuxolimab. The receptor set was obtained from an adult with an advanced solid tumor such as melanoma, head and neck, liver or kidney cancer. The CDR3 runs from the conserved cysteine through the conserved F or W. D genes are given only for firm matches. The listing skips clone size in some rows; elsewhere it reads once, few, many or a size class.

>TRBV6-5|TRBJ1-4|once|.
CASRRDGNEKLFF
TGTGCCAGCAGACGGGACGGAAATGAAAAACTGTTTTTT
>TRBV10-3|TRBJ1-6|.|.
CAISAGQGGSPLHF
TGTGCCATCAGTGCGGGCCAGGGAGGGTCACCCCTCCACTTT
>TRBV7-2|TRBJ1-1|.|.
CASSQTGGGAEAFF
TGTGCCAGCAGCCAGACGGGGGGCGGAGCTGAAGCTTTCTTT
>TRBV9|TRBJ1-6|.|.
CASSVGENNSPLHF
TGTGCCAGCAGCGTAGGAGAAAATAATTCACCCCTCCACTTT
>TRBV9|TRBJ1-4|.|.
CASSVASTATNEKLFF
TGTGCCAGCAGCGTAGCGTCAACCGCAACTAATGAAAAACTGTTTTTT
>TRBV28|TRBJ1-2|few|.
CASSIQANYGYTF
TGTGCCAGCAGTATACAGGCGAACTATGGCTACACCTTC
>TRBV5-4|TRBJ2-7|.|TRBD1
CASSVGQGFYEQYF
TGTGCCAGCAGCGTAGGACAGGGCTTCTACGAGCAGTACTTC
>TRBV28|TRBJ2-7|.|.
CASSMGGDTTYEQYF
TGTGCCAGCAGTATGGGAGGAGACACAACCTACGAGCAGTACTTC
>TRBV6-1|TRBJ1-2|.|.
CASRLSGLNYGYTF
TGTGCCAGCCGCTTAAGTGGCCTCAACTATGGCTACACCTTC
>TRBV7-9|TRBJ2-3|.|.
CASSYGQDTQYF
TGTGCCAGCAGCTATGGACAGGATACGCAGTATTTT
>TRBV19|TRBJ1-2|.|.
CASSISGSLGYTF
TGTGCCAGTAGTATCTCGGGCAGTTTGGGCTACACCTTC
>TRBV4-1|TRBJ2-2|once|TRBD1
CASSWDRGNTGELFF
TGCGCCAGCAGCTGGGACAGGGGGAACACCGGGGAGCTGTTTTTT
>TRBV5-1|TRBJ1-5|.|.
CASSPAGFSNQPQHF
TGCGCCAGCAGCCCAGCAGGGTTCAGCAATCAGCCCCAGCATTTT
>TRBV7-2|TRBJ1-3|.|TRBD1
CASSLETGIVRGNTIYF
TGTGCCAGCAGCTTAGAGACAGGGATCGTGCGAGGAAACACCATATATTTT
>TRBV28|TRBJ2-6|once|.
CASERDGPSGANVLTF
TGTGCCAGCGAAAGAGACGGCCCCTCTGGGGCCAACGTCCTGACTTTC
>TRBV7-3|TRBJ2-1|.|TRBD2
CASSLSAGVGNEQFF
TGTGCCAGCAGCTTATCAGCGGGGGTTGGCAATGAGCAGTTCTTC
>TRBV5-1|TRBJ2-1|few|.
CASSLEGQPELEGNEQFF
TGCGCCAGCAGCCTGGAGGGACAGCCTGAGTTGGAGGGGAATGAGCAGTTCTTC
>TRBV15|TRBJ2-3|.|TRBD2
CATSTSGDPTDTQYF
TGTGCCACCAGCACTAGCGGGGACCCCACAGATACGCAGTATTTT
>TRBV7-2|TRBJ2-3|.|.
CASSLANRYTDTQYF
TGTGCCAGCAGCTTAGCTAACAGATACACAGATACGCAGTATTTT
>TRBV28|TRBJ2-1|.|.
CASVETYARSYNEQFF
TGTGCCAGCGTTGAGACGTATGCACGCTCCTACAATGAGCAGTTCTTC
>TRBV5-6|TRBJ2-5|.|.
CASRTTDSQETQYF
TGTGCCAGCAGGACCACAGACTCCCAAGAGACCCAGTACTTC
>TRBV4-3|TRBJ2-2|.|TRBD2
CASSHAGGARTGELFF
TGCGCCAGCAGCCATGCGGGGGGAGCCCGAACCGGGGAGCTGTTTTTT
>TRBV30|TRBJ1-5|.|TRBD1
CAWNRQGGYQPQHF
TGTGCCTGGAACCGACAGGGAGGTTATCAGCCCCAGCATTTT
>TRBV5-1|TRBJ1-5|.|TRBD1
CASSLQGGDQPQHF
TGCGCCAGCAGCTTGCAGGGGGGGGATCAGCCCCAGCATTTT
>TRBV28|TRBJ1-1|.|.
CASSRTHEGAEAFF
TGTGCCAGCAGCCGGACGCACGAGGGGGCTGAAGCTTTCTTT
>TRBV5-1|TRBJ1-6|.|.
CASSLTTGFNSPLHF
TGCGCCAGCAGCCTGACGACAGGATTCAATTCACCCCTCCACTTT
>TRBV7-2|TRBJ2-7|.|.
CASSLAGIPYEQYF
TGTGCCAGCAGCTTAGCGGGGATACCCTACGAGCAGTACTTC
>TRBV6-1|TRBJ2-2|.|TRBD1
CASLDTGVNTGELFF
TGTGCCAGCCTTGATACAGGGGTTAACACCGGGGAGCTGTTTTTT
>TRBV7-2|TRBJ1-2|.|TRBD1
CASSLARAGGPLNYGYTF
TGTGCCAGCAGCTTAGCAAGAGCAGGGGGCCCGCTTAACTATGGCTACACCTTC
>TRBV19|TRBJ2-1|once|.
CASRRTHNEQFF
TGTGCCAGTAGGCGGACCCACAATGAGCAGTTCTTC
>TRBV14|TRBJ1-2|.|.
CASPGGASGYTF
TGTGCCAGCCCTGGGGGGGCAAGCGGCTACACCTTC
>TRBV18|TRBJ1-3|.|.
CASSPGTDGNTIYF
TGTGCCAGCTCACCCGGGACCGACGGAAACACCATATATTTT
>TRBV5-4|TRBJ1-4|.|TRBD1
CASSEQGWTNEKLFF
TGTGCCAGCAGTGAACAGGGGTGGACTAATGAAAAACTGTTTTTT
>TRBV14|TRBJ2-7|.|TRBD1
CASSRGQGPYEQYF
TGTGCCAGCAGCCGAGGACAGGGCCCCTACGAGCAGTACTTC
>TRBV29-1|TRBJ2-1|.|TRBD1
CSARDRGSYNEQFF
TGCAGCGCCAGGGACAGGGGGTCCTACAATGAGCAGTTCTTC
>TRBV9|TRBJ2-1|few|TRBD2
CASSAPRTSGRYNEQFF
TGTGCCAGCAGCGCCCCCCGGACTAGCGGGAGGTACAATGAGCAGTTCTTC
>TRBV28|TRBJ1-1|.|TRBD1
CASIEGGLNTEAFF
TGTGCCAGCATCGAAGGGGGCTTGAACACTGAAGCTTTCTTT
>TRBV9|TRBJ1-2|.|TRBD1
CASSVGVMGDRGIYF
TGTGCCAGCAGCGTAGGGGTTATGGGGGACAGGGGCATCTACTTC
>TRBV5-5|TRBJ1-1|.|TRBD1
CASSLDRVSEAFF
TGTGCCAGCAGCCTAGACAGGGTCAGTGAAGCTTTCTTT
>TRBV7-6|TRBJ2-1|once|.
CASSLDQTSREQFF
TGTGCCAGCAGCTTAGACCAAACTAGCCGGGAGCAGTTCTTC
>TRBV7-9|TRBJ2-7|few|.
CASVGQPSSYEQYF
TGTGCCAGCGTGGGTCAACCTAGCTCCTACGAGCAGTACTTC
>TRBV30|TRBJ1-6|.|.
CAWEEGFNSPLHF
TGTGCCTGGGAGGAGGGCTTTAATTCACCCCTCCACTTT
>TRBV7-2|TRBJ2-7|.|TRBD2
CASSLGPGGYYEQYF
TGTGCCAGCAGCTTAGGTCCGGGAGGATACTACGAGCAGTACTTC
>TRBV7-9|TRBJ1-1|.|.
CASSSIRAAMNTEAFF
TGTGCCAGCAGCTCTATAAGGGCCGCCATGAACACTGAAGCTTTCTTT
>TRBV18|TRBJ2-3|.|TRBD2
CASSPFGGGTDTQYF
TGTGCCAGCTCACCCTTCGGGGGGGGCACAGATACGCAGTATTTT
>TRBV7-2|TRBJ2-3|.|TRBD1
CASSLDRGADTQYF
TGTGCCAGCAGCTTGGACAGGGGCGCAGATACGCAGTATTTT